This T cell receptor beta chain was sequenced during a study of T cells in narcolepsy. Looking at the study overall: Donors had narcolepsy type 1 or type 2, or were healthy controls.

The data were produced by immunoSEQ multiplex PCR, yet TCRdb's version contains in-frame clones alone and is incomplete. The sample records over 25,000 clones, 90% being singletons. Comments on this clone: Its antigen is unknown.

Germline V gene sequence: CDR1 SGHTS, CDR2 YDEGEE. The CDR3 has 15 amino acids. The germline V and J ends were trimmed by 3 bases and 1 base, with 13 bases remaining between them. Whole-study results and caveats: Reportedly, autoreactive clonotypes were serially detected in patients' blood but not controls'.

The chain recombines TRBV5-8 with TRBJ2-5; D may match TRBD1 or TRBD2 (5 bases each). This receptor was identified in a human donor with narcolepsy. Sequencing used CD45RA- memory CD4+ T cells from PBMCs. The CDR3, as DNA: TGTGCCAGCAGCTCCCCCCTTGGGACCCAAGAGACCCAGTACTTC. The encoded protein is CASSSPLGTQETQYF.